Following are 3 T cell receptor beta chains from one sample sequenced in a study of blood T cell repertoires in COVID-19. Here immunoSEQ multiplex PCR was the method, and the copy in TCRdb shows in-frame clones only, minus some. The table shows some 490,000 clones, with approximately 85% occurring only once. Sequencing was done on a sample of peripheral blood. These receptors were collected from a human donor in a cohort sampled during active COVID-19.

CDR3 nucleotides: TGTGCCAGCAGCTTAACCCGGGGGTTCGGCACTGAAGCTTTCTTT. Amino acids: CASSLTRGFGTEAFF. This chain uses TRBV7-3 with TRBJ1-1; D perhaps matches TRBD1 (5 bases). The ends were cut back, 0 bases at V and 4 bases at J, with 12 bases in the middle. The CDR3 has 15 residues. CDR1 is SGHTA and CDR2 is FQGTGA in the germline V gene.

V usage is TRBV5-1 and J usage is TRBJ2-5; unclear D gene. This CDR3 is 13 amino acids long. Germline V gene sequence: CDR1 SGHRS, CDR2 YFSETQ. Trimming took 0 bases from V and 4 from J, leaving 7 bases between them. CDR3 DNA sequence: TGCGCCAGCAGCTTGGGGCCCCCAGAGACCCAGTACTTC. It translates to CASSLGPPETQYF.

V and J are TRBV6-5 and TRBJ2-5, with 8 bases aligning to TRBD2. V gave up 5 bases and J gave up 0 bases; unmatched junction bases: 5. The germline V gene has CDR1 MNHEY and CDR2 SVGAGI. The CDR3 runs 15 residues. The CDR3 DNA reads TGTGCCAGCAGTCGACTAGCGCAGTACCAAGAGACCCAGTACTTC. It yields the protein CASSRLAQYQETQYF.